Listed below are T cell receptor beta chains from one sample, sequenced in a study of a mutant IDH1 vaccine in newly diagnosed glioma. No antigens are known for them. Assay used: immunoSEQ multiplex PCR; TCRdb lists only in-frame clones, some missing. The sample consists of about 53,000 clones, roughly 81% of them appearing once. The sequenced sample was PBMCs, obtained from a glioma patient whose treatment included an IDH1 peptide vaccine. The receptor source for this set is a middle-aged woman with glioma. Some clones in this sample may be carry-over from other donors' samples. Each CDR3 is given without its conserved first and last residue. Fields, in order: V gene, J gene, D gene, CDR3 protein. D genes are given only for firm matches.

TRBV25-1	TRBJ2-1	TRBD1	ASSETYQQGNKKNEQF
TRBV5-8	TRBJ1-2	-	ASRPTLGPYGYT
TRBV19	TRBJ1-2	-	ASSIVGAGYGYT
TRBV6-6	TRBJ1-1	-	ASSRDRNTEAF
TRBV5-1	TRBJ2-7	-	ASSLDSWVQY
TRBV19	TRBJ2-5	TRBD1	ASSGGQRGTQY
TRBV5-4	TRBJ2-7	TRBD1	ASSDPGQGGYEQY
TRBV6-4	TRBJ1-6	TRBD1	ASSRDRLNSPLH
TRBV7-2	TRBJ2-7	-	ASSLLDEQY
TRBV30	TRBJ1-3	TRBD1	AWSFPRTGTGNTIY
TRBV19	TRBJ1-1	-	ASAYNTEAF
TRBV10-2	TRBJ2-7	-	ASSVRYEQY
TRBV6-1	TRBJ1-1	-	ASSDLGRTEAF
TRBV30	TRBJ1-2	-	AWSRLSRQTINYGYT
TRBV5-1	TRBJ2-7	-	ASSLEHIGEQY
TRBV2	TRBJ2-2	TRBD2	ASKGTSGGTGELF
TRBV7-2	TRBJ2-3	-	ASSLGGTQY
TRBV6-5	TRBJ1-2	-	ASSYPGNYGYT
TRBV19	TRBJ1-2	-	ASSILGTSGGYT
TRBV29-1	TRBJ1-2	TRBD1	SGYRGAGYGYT
TRBV7-8	TRBJ2-1	TRBD2	ASSLAIAGGINEQF
TRBV19	TRBJ1-4	-	ATNSATNEKLF
TRBV10-2	TRBJ2-7	-	ASIGFGGLYEQY
TRBV2	TRBJ2-3	-	ASPLLYPSSTDTQY
TRBV7-9	TRBJ2-7	-	ASSLGSYEQY
TRBV5-6	TRBJ2-6	-	ASSYGGIHSGANVLT
TRBV5-1	TRBJ1-1	-	ASSRDGSNTEAF
TRBV4-3	TRBJ2-3	-	ASSQEGSGGPDTQY
TRBV27	TRBJ1-2	-	ASSLSPGGLGYT
TRBV5-6	TRBJ2-5	-	ASSPLGQETQY
TRBV20-1	TRBJ2-1	-	SARAQNEQF
TRBV7-2	TRBJ2-5	TRBD1	ASSLVSTGQGQETQY
TRBV4-1	TRBJ2-1	TRBD2	ASSQEVIGTSGGNEQF
TRBV9	TRBJ1-4	-	ASSPSLKPGEKLF
TRBV7-2	TRBJ2-5	-	ASSSDPFTETQY
TRBV27	TRBJ1-1	-	ASSFGGNTEAF
TRBV5-6	TRBJ1-5	-	ASSFWSNQPQH
TRBV10-2	TRBJ1-1	-	ASSRGANTEAF
TRBV5-6	TRBJ2-3	-	ASSSYTRIGTDTQY
TRBV19	TRBJ1-6	-	ASGRSSYNSPLH
TRBV6-1	TRBJ1-3	TRBD1	ASSVTGKSSGNTIY
TRBV28	TRBJ1-6	-	ASSYTYNSPLH
TRBV27	TRBJ1-2	-	ASSLAADYGYT
TRBV5-1	TRBJ1-3	-	ASSAGGTSGNTIY
TRBV7-8	TRBJ1-5	-	ASSFRDSNQPQH
TRBV7-2	TRBJ2-3	TRBD2	ASSLEGLAGILTDTQY
TRBV6-6	TRBJ2-3	TRBD1	ASSSGTGVPDTQY
TRBV6-5	TRBJ1-1	-	ASSYRGNTEAF
TRBV7-2	TRBJ1-2	TRBD1	ASSLGTGGAVYGYT
TRBV9	TRBJ2-3	-	ASSGHRTSTDTQY
TRBV2	TRBJ1-4	TRBD1	ASSVGGTGSEKLF
TRBV5-1	TRBJ2-3	TRBD1	ASSQTTGGRGTDTQY
TRBV6-1	TRBJ1-1	-	ASSDGQNTEAF
TRBV4-3	TRBJ1-2	-	ASSQDKIGRGYT
TRBV9	TRBJ1-1	-	ASSVGWISNTEAF